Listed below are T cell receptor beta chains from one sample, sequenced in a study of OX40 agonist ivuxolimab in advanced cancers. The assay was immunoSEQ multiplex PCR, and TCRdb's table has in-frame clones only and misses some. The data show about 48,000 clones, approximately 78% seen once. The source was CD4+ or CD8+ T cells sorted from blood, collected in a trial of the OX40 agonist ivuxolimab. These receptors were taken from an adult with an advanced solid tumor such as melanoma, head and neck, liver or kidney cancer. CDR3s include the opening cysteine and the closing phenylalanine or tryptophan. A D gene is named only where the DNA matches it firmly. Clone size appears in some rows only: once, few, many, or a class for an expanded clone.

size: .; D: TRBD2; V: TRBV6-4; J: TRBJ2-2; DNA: TGTGCCAGCGGTCGAGTGGGACTAGCGGGAGGCAACACCGGGGAGCTGTTTTTT; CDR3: CASGRVGLAGGNTGELFF
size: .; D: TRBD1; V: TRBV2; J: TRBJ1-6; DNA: TGTGCCAGCATTGAGACAGGGGGGGATTCACCCCTCCACTTT; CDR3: CASIETGGDSPLHF
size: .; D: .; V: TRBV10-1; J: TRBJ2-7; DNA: TGCGCCAGCAGTGACCCAGGGGACTCCTACGAGCAGTACTTC; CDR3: CASSDPGDSYEQYF
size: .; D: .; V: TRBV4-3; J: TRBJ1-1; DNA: TGCGCCAGCAGCCATCGGAGTAGAGACACTGAAGCTTTCTTT; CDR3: CASSHRSRDTEAFF
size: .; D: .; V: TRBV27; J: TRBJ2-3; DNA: TGTGCCAGCAGCCTCGCCTGGGGTACAGATACGCAGTATTTT; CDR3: CASSLAWGTDTQYF
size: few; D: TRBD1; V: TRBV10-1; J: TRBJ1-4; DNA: TGCGCCGCAGAGACCCGGGACAGGACGACCCAGGATGAAAAACTGTTTTTT; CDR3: CAAETRDRTTQDEKLFF
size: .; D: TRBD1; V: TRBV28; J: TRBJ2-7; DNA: TGTGCCAGCAGTTCCGCGGGACAGGTGTCCTACGAGCAGTACTTC; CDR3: CASSSAGQVSYEQYF
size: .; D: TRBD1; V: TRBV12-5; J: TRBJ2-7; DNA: TGTGCTAGTGGTCCGCGACAGGGGGCTTACGAGCAGTACTTC; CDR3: CASGPRQGAYEQYF
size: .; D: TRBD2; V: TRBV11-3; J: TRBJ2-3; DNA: TGTGCCAGCAGCCCCGGACTAGCGGGTCCAGATACGCAGTATTTT; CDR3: CASSPGLAGPDTQYF
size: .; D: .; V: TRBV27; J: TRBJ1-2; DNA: TGTGCCAGCAGTCCTAGGGCCTATAACTATGGCTACACCTTC; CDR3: CASSPRAYNYGYTF
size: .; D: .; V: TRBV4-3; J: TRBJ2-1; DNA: TGCGCCAGCAGCCAAGATGAGGGTTGGAATGAGCAGTTCTTC; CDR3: CASSQDEGWNEQFF
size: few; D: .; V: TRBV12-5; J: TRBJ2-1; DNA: TGTGCTAGTGGTTGGGCCCCTTTAGACAATGAGCAGTTCTTC; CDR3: CASGWAPLDNEQFF
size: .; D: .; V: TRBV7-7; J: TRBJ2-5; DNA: TGTGCCAGCAGCTTAGCATTAGGGCAAGAGACCCAGTACTTC; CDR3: CASSLALGQETQYF
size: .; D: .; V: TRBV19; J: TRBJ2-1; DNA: TGTGCCAGTAGTATCCTCTCTGGCAATGAGCAGTTCTTC; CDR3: CASSILSGNEQFF
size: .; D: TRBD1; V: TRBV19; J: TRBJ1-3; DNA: TGTGCCAGTAGTATAGAAACAGGGGGAAGATCTGGAAACACCATATATTTT; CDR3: CASSIETGGRSGNTIYF
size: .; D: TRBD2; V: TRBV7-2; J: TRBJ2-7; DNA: TGTGCCAGCAGCCCGGGACTAGCGGGAGCTAACGAGCAGTACTTC; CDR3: CASSPGLAGANEQYF
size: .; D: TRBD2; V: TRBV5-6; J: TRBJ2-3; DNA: TGTGCCAGCAGAACGGGACTAGCGTTAACAGATACGCAGTATTTT; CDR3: CASRTGLALTDTQYF
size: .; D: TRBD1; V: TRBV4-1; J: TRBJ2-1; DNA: TGCGCCAGCAGCCAGAAGACAGGGGGCGTCAATGAGCAGTTCTTC; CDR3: CASSQKTGGVNEQFF
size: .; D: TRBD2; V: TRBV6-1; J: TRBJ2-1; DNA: TGTGCCAGCTGGAAGACTAGCGGGAGGGAGCAGTTCTTC; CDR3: CASWKTSGREQFF
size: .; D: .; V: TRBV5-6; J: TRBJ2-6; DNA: TGTGCCAGCAGCTCAGGGTTGCTCTCCGGGGCCAACGTCCTGACTTTC; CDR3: CASSSGLLSGANVLTF
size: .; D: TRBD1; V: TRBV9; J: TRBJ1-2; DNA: TGTGCCAGCAGCCCGCGGACAGGGGGCAACTATGGCTACACCTTC; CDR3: CASSPRTGGNYGYTF
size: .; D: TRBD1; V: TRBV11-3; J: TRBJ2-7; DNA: TGTGCCAGCAGCCTTGAAGGGGACAGTTCCTACGAGCAGTACTTC; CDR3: CASSLEGDSSYEQYF
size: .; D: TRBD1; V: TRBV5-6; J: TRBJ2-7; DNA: TGTGCCAGCAGCGTGACAGGGCTAGGCGAGCAGTACTTC; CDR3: CASSVTGLGEQYF
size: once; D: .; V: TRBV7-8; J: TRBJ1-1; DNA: TGTGCCAGCAGCTTAGCGAGGGAGGCTTTCTTT; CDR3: CASSLAREAFF
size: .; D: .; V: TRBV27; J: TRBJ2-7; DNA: TGTGCCAGCAGCGGCGGGTTGAAGCAGTACTTC; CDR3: CASSGGLKQYF
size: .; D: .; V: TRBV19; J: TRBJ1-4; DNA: TGTGCCAGTAGTATAGGAAACAGTAATGAAAAACTGTTTTTT; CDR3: CASSIGNSNEKLFF
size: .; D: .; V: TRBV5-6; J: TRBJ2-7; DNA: TGTGCCAGCAGCAACTCCTACGAGCAGTACTTC; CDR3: CASSNSYEQYF
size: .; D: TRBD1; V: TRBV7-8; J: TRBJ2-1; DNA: TGTGCCAGCAGCCGGGACAGGCGCTACAATGAGCAGTTCTTC; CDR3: CASSRDRRYNEQFF
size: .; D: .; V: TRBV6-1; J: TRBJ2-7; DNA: TGTGCCAGCAACAAACAGGCCTTTGACTCCTACGAGCAGTACTTC; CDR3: CASNKQAFDSYEQYF
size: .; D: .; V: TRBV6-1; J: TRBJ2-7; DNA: TGTGCCAGCAGTGTTCGAGCGGGCACCTACGAGCAGTACTTC; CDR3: CASSVRAGTYEQYF